The 32 T cell receptor beta chains reported below all come from one sample, sequenced in a study of cytomegalovirus exposure and HLA in healthy donors. PCR employed 60 Vbeta and 13 Jbeta primers. Assay used: immunoSEQ multiplex PCR; TCRdb lists only in-frame clones, some missing. The table records about 200,000 clones, approximately 11% of them present only once. Specimen: PBMCs. These TCRs come from a man aged 50-59 years in good health and CMV-seropositive.

This clone was found a few times. This sequence joins TRBV7-2 and TRBJ1-4; TRBD1 agrees at 8 bases. V trimming: 5 bases; J trimming: 5 bases; junction bases outside the gene matches: 7. This CDR3 has 15 amino acids. Germline assignment: CDR1 SGHTA and CDR2 FQGNSA. The CDR3 sequence: CASSPWTGMNEKLFF. In nucleotides, the CDR3 is TGTGCCAGCAGCCCTTGGACAGGGATGAATGAAAAACTGTTTTTT.

This clone was seen more than once but under ten times. Here the CDR3 reads CASRIGTGGYEQYV. In DNA form, the CDR3 reads TGCGCCAGCAGAATTGGGACAGGGGGCTACGAGCAGTACGTC. The V and J genes are TRBV5-1 and TRBJ2-7, with TRBD1 matching 11 bases. This CDR3 spans 14 amino acids. With V trimmed by 5 bases and J by 3 bases, 4 bases remained unmatched. Looked up from germline, CDR1 is SGHRS and CDR2 is YFSETQ.

This clone was recorded a few times. The chain uses TRBV6-1 and TRBJ1-4; possibly TRBD1 for D (6 bases). V lost 6 bases, J lost 3 bases, and 14 bases lay in between. Germline loops: CDR1 MNHNS, CDR2 SASEGT. This CDR3 has 15 amino acids. The CDR3 loop is CASRFPGVSNEKLFF. The CDR3 nucleotides read TGTGCCAGCAGGTTTCCAGGGGTATCTAATGAAAAACTGTTTTTT.

This chain joins TRBV7-9 and TRBJ2-5, with D possibly matching TRBD2 (5 bases). The length of the CDR3 is 16 residues. Germline CDR1 SEHNR, CDR2 FQNEAQ (reference sequence). Trimming stripped 2 bases from V and 3 bases from J, with 16 bases between. CDR3: CASSLPFGGPEETQYF. The CDR3 nucleotides read TGTGCCAGCAGCTTACCCTTTGGAGGACCCGAAGAGACCCAGTACTTC.

This clone was recorded a few times. The rearrangement uses TRBV19 and TRBJ1-3; D perhaps matches TRBD1 (5 bases). Germline CDR1 reads LNHDA; CDR2 reads SQIVND (reference sequence). This CDR3 is 15 amino acids long. V lost 7 bases to trimming and J lost 4 bases, with 17 bases between them. The DNA for the CDR3 is TGTGCCAGTAAGGAAGAAGGGGCGGCCGGAAACACCATATATTTT. Translation: CASKEEGAAGNTIYF.

The CDR3 loop is CASSPSAVNTEAFF. The CDR3 DNA is TGTGCCAGCAGCCCATCCGCAGTGAACACTGAAGCTTTCTTT. The gene calls are TRBV11-2 and TRBJ1-1; the D is unclear. Trimming took 5 bases from V and 0 from J, leaving 10 bases between them. Looked up from germline, CDR1 is SGHAT and CDR2 is FQNNGV. The CDR3 sequence is 14 residues long.

This clone was observed a handful of times. V is TRBV10-3 and J is TRBJ2-2, with 8 bases that match TRBD2. CDR1 and CDR2 from the germline V gene are ENHRY and SYGVKD. The CDR3 is 14 amino acids. V was clipped by 8 bases and J by 1 base; unmatched bases: 3. The CDR3 is CAIGLAGNTGELFF. The CDR3 DNA reads TGTGCCATCGGCCTAGCGGGGAACACCGGGGAGCTGTTTTTT.

The chain's CDR3 is CASSQDSGVGQTQYF. The CDR3 DNA reads as TGCGCCAGCAGCCAAGATTCGGGGGTAGGACAGACCCAGTACTTC. This sequence joins TRBV4-3 and TRBJ2-5; the D gene is possibly TRBD2 (6 bases). Trimming shortened V by 0 bases and J by 6 bases, and 14 bases separated the two germline ends. From germline, CDR1 is LGHNA and CDR2 YSLEER. This CDR3 comprises 15 residues.

The chain links TRBV2 to TRBJ1-2; D is possibly TRBD1 (5 bases). Germline V gene lookup returns CDR1 SNHLY and CDR2 FYNNEI. Trimming pared 7 bases from V and 5 bases from J, leaving 11 bases between. CDR3 length: 12 amino acids. CDR3 sequence (DNA): TGTGCCAGCAATTTCAGGGTATATGGCTACACCTTC. It is translated as CASNFRVYGYTF.

As concerns this clone: The junction and the germline gene differ at one end; a read error may be behind it. This rearrangement joins TRBV6-1 to TRBJ1-6; D gene ambiguous. This CDR3 spans 12 amino acids. Germline-derived CDR1 and CDR2 are MNHNS and SASEGT. The CDR3 here is CASREGRRDLHF. The CDR3 DNA follows: TGTGCCAGCAGGGAAGGCAGACGGGACCTCCACTTT.

This clone came up a few times. This chain uses TRBV7-3 with TRBJ2-7, with 9 nucleotides matching TRBD1. This CDR3 has 14 amino acids. With V trimmed by 5 bases and J by 4 bases, 6 bases remained unmatched. The V gene's germline CDR1 is SGHTA and CDR2 FQGTGA. The CDR3 sequence is CASSPGTGKYEQYF. The CDR3 region has the DNA TGTGCCAGCAGCCCAGGGACAGGGAAATACGAGCAGTACTTC.

This clone showed up just a few times. The chain combines TRBV19 with TRBJ1-6, with a weak D call TRBD1 (5 bases). V lost 5 bases and J lost 5, with 10 bases in between. Germline values: CDR1 LNHDA, CDR2 SQIVND (reference sequence). The CDR3 contains 14 residues. The DNA of the CDR3 is TGTGCCAGTAGTGCAGGGTTACATAATTCACCCCTCCACTTT. This encodes CASSAGLHNSPLHF.

This clone was picked up a small number of times. The J gene is TRBJ2-3, the V gene TRBV6-5; D perhaps matches TRBD1 (6 bases). From germline, CDR1 is MNHEY and CDR2 SVGAGI. This CDR3 is built from 13 residues. Trimming took 4 bases from V and 7 from J, leaving 12 bases between them. The CDR3 sequence is CASSSGVRNTQYF. CDR3 DNA sequence: TGTGCCAGCAGTTCAGGGGTTAGGAATACGCAGTATTTT.

The CDR3 DNA reads TGCGCCAGCAGCCCCGGACTAGCGGGGGGGAGAGAGACCCAGTACTTC. Protein sequence: CASSPGLAGGRETQYF. The chain carries TRBV4-3 and TRBJ2-5; 15 nucleotides agree with TRBD2. The trim removed 4 bases at V and 4 bases at J, leaving 4 bases unmatched. Germline lookup yields CDR1 LGHNA and CDR2 YSLEER. CDR3 length: 16 residues.

The chain links TRBV5-1 to TRBJ1-2; D possibly corresponds to TRBD1 (6 bases). Trimming removed 3 bases from V and 4 bases from J, with 13 bases in between. The germline V gene has CDR1 SGHRS and CDR2 YFSETQ. The CDR3 is made up of 14 amino acids. CDR3 coding DNA: TGCGCCAGCAGCTCTGGTCGACAGGTCTATGGCTACACCTTC. Amino acid sequence: CASSSGRQVYGYTF.

The sample holds a few counts of this clone. The gene calls are TRBV6-5 and TRBJ2-2; a possible D gene is TRBD2 (5 bases). The CDR3 extends over 14 amino acids. CDR1 is MNHEY, CDR2 SVGAGI, per germline. V was clipped by 2 bases and J by 4 bases, with 8 bases between them. In DNA, the CDR3 is TGTGCCAGCAGTTACAGGGAGCGCACCGGGGAGCTGTTTTTT. It translates to CASSYRERTGELFF.

The chain links TRBV6-1 to TRBJ2-2; D call uncertain. Germline V gives CDR1 MNHNS, CDR2 SASEGT. The CDR3 covers 14 residues. V was trimmed by 1 base and J by 7 bases, leaving 10 bases between them. The CDR3 spells CASSEVQAIGELFF. CDR3 DNA: TGTGCCAGCAGTGAAGTGCAGGCGATCGGGGAGCTGTTTTTT.

This clone was detected only a few times. This chain links TRBV9 with TRBJ2-1; 8 bases align to TRBD2. The CDR3 consists of 17 residues. The germline gives CDR1 SGDLS, CDR2 YYNGEE. Trimming took 6 bases from V and 5 from J; bases not matched to a gene: 16. This CDR3 reads CASTSEGAGVGDNEQFF. The CDR3 DNA sequence: TGTGCCAGCACCTCAGAGGGAGCGGGGGTCGGGGACAATGAGCAGTTCTTC.

This clone appeared a few times. The chain carries TRBV25-1 and TRBJ2-3; no reliable D call. Germline assignment: CDR1 MGHDK and CDR2 SYGVNS. The CDR3 length is 14 residues. Trimming took off 2 bases at V and 1 base at J, with 7 bases between the two ends. Here the CDR3 DNA reads TGTGCCAGCAGTGAACTCTTTCGCACAGATACGCAGTATTTT. This sequence encodes CASSELFRTDTQYF.

This chain links TRBV4-2 with TRBJ2-5; perhaps TRBD2 as D (5 bases). CDR1 and CDR2 (germline): LGHNA, YNFKEQ. There are 14 residues in the CDR3. Between the trimmed V and J ends, which lost 0 bases and 6 bases, there was a span of 11 bases. The CDR3 bases are TGTGCCAGCAGCCAAGATTCCCGGGGAAAGACCCAGTACTTC. Its protein product is CASSQDSRGKTQYF.

This clone was recorded a few times. J is TRBJ2-1 and V is TRBV5-1; a weak D match, TRBD2 (6 bases). CDR1 is SGHRS, CDR2 YFSETQ, per germline. The CDR3 loop spans 16 amino acids. V dropped 0 bases and J dropped 0 bases, with 10 bases sitting between them. The CDR3 DNA reads TGCGCCAGCAGCTTGGTGGGCGGGGCCTCCTACAATGAGCAGTTCTTC. Translation gives CASSLVGGASYNEQFF.

The DNA for the CDR3 is TGTGCCACTCAGACAGGGGGCATTGGCTACACCTTC. Residues: CATQTGGIGYTF. The rearrangement uses TRBV27 and TRBJ1-2, with TRBD1 matching 10 bases. Germline V gene lookup returns CDR1 MNHEY and CDR2 SMNVEV (reference sequence). This CDR3 spans 12 amino acids. With 10 bases clipped from V and 7 bases from J, the junction kept 6 bases outside the gene matches.

This chain joins TRBV28 and TRBJ2-1; TRBD1 matches 12 bases. The CDR3 contains 17 residues. The junction had 9 bases not matched to a gene; V was cut back by 5 bases and J by 4 bases. Per the germline V gene, CDR1 is MDHEN and CDR2 is SYDVKM. CDR3 sequence (DNA): TGTGCCAGCAGTACCTTCGGGGACAGGGGGCTATACAATGAGCAGTTCTTC. This translates into CASSTFGDRGLYNEQFF.

This clone was observed a few times. The V and J genes are TRBV10-3 and TRBJ1-4; no clear D gene. Germline lookup yields CDR1 ENHRY and CDR2 SYGVKD. V lost 2 bases and J 8 bases, leaving 6 bases between the germline ends. The length of the CDR3 is 12 residues. The CDR3 spells CAISEGREKLFF. The CDR3 DNA sequence: TGTGCCATCAGTGAGGGGCGAGAAAAACTGTTTTTT.

This clone was seen more than once but under ten times. The chain joins TRBV5-1 to TRBJ1-5; weak D call: TRBD1 (6 bases). Germline values: CDR1 SGHRS, CDR2 YFSETQ. This CDR3 spans 15 amino acids. The V end lost 0 bases, the J end lost 2 bases, and 9 bases lay between the germline ends. The CDR3 nucleotides read TGCGCCAGCAGCTTGGCCCCAGGGGGCAATCAGCCCCAGCATTTT. Protein product: CASSLAPGGNQPQHF.

This chain connects TRBV4-3 to TRBJ1-4; D is possibly TRBD1 (5 bases). This CDR3 comprises 16 residues. V dropped 0 bases and J dropped 8 bases, with 16 bases sitting between them. Per germline, CDR1 LGHNA and CDR2 YSLEER. The CDR3 sequence: CASSQDQAGPGEKLFF. CDR3 nucleotides: TGCGCCAGCAGCCAAGATCAGGCGGGGCCAGGAGAAAAACTGTTTTTT.

The rearrangement links TRBV2 to TRBJ1-1; possibly TRBD1 for D (5 bases). Germline CDR1 reads SNHLY; CDR2 reads FYNNEI. Trimming cost V 3 bases and J 0 bases, with 11 bases left between them. This CDR3 contains 15 residues. The DNA of the CDR3 is TGTGCCAGCAGTGATCAGGGTATCGTGAACACTGAAGCTTTCTTT. Translating gives CASSDQGIVNTEAFF.

For this clone: Distinct nucleotide sequences in the sample also encode this CDR3. V gene TRBV18 combines with J gene TRBJ1-1; 7 bases are a match to TRBD1. J gave up 3 bases and V 3 bases, and 1 base lay outside the gene matches. The CDR3 has 13 amino acids. The germline V gene encodes CDR1 KGHSH and CDR2 LQKENI. The CDR3 protein is CASSPGQDTEAFF. CDR3 coding DNA: TGTGCCAGCTCACCTGGACAGGACACTGAAGCTTTCTTT.

The chain joins TRBV2 to TRBJ1-3; perhaps TRBD1 as D (5 bases). CDR1 is SNHLY and CDR2 is FYNNEI in the germline V gene. The CDR3 is made up of 16 amino acids. The V and J ends lost 6 bases and 8 bases respectively, with 23 bases between them. CDR3 residues: CASRGASVGRVHTIYF. CDR3 DNA sequence: TGTGCCAGCAGGGGTGCAAGTGTGGGCAGGGTGCACACCATATATTTT.

This clone was counted a few times. The chain carries TRBV11-2 and TRBJ1-2; the D gene is possibly TRBD1 (5 bases). CDR1 and CDR2 (germline): SGHAT, FQNNGV. Between the trimmed V and J ends, which lost 5 bases and 2 bases, there was a span of 12 bases. CDR3 length: 14 amino acids. In DNA form, the CDR3 reads TGTGCCAGCAGCCTATCGACAGTAAACTATGGCTACACCTTC. Its protein product is CASSLSTVNYGYTF.

The CDR3 reads CASSVEGAFNSGNTIYF. CDR3 nucleotides: TGTGCCAGCAGCGTCGAGGGGGCGTTCAACTCTGGAAACACCATATATTTT. This chain connects TRBV9 to TRBJ1-3, with TRBD1 matching over 7 bases. The CDR3 is made up of 17 amino acids. The V gene end was trimmed by 2 bases and the J gene end by 0 bases; junction bases not matched to a gene: 8. CDR1 SGDLS and CDR2 YYNGEE come from the germline V gene.

CDR3 nucleotide sequence: TGTGCCAGCAGCCAACCGGGACAGGGGGCACGAAATGAGCAGTTCTTC. Protein sequence: CASSQPGQGARNEQFF. The chain recombines TRBV11-3 with TRBJ2-1, with 12 bases identical to TRBD1. CDR3 length: 16 residues. From germline, CDR1 is SGHNT and CDR2 YENEEA. V lost 5 bases, J lost 7 bases, and 9 bases stayed unmatched.